The T cell receptor (beta chain) under discussion was sequenced for a study of vaccination and CD4 T cells after COVID-19. About the research overall: The convalescent population consisted of six males and four females, two of whom were of Hispanic ethnicity. Diagnosis preceded the drawing of post-COVID samples by a median around 95 days (range 35 to 161).

Study results and limitations: Recorded median SARS-CoV-2-reactive clonotype numbers increased from about 20 to 38 without reaching significance.

The CDR3 contains 15 residues. In germline, CDR1 is MGHDK, CDR2 SYGVNS. Trimming cost V 3 bases and J 3 bases; bases outside gene matches: 7. A remark on this clonotype: The antigen is not known.

TCRdb fed the PCR reads into MiXCR, producing one record per CDR3 protein. The sample has 25,000 or so distinct CDR3 sequences, around 50% seen once; the top ten hold about 0.95%. The receptor was derived from a human donor who had recovered from COVID-19. The gene calls are TRBV25-1 and TRBJ2-5, with TRBD2 identical over 7 bases. The sequencing used CD4+ T cells from blood, collected before SARS-CoV-2 vaccination. Here the CDR3 DNA reads TGTGCCAGCAGTGATGGGCGGGAGTTAAAAGAGACCCAGTACTTC. Protein product: CASSDGRELKETQYF.